What follows are 21 T cell receptor beta chains derived from one specimen sequenced in a study of OX40 agonist ivuxolimab in advanced cancers. Sequencing used immunoSEQ multiplex PCR; TCRdb keeps in-frame clones, though not all of them. The repertoire holds about 49,000 clones, with approximately 84% as singletons. The sample consisted of CD4+ or CD8+ T cells sorted from blood, taken in a trial of the OX40 agonist ivuxolimab. The receptors come from an adult with an advanced solid tumor such as melanoma, head and neck, liver or kidney cancer.

The chain has TRBV7-8 and TRBJ1-2, with D unresolved. This CDR3 spans 11 amino acids. Looked up from germline, CDR1 is SGHVS and CDR2 is FQNEAQ. V lost 1 base, J lost 8 bases, and 5 bases lay in between. The CDR3 is CASSLGFGYTF. CDR3 DNA: TGTGCCAGCAGCTTAGGGTTCGGCTACACCTTC.

The chain links TRBV7-9 to TRBJ1-4; 8 bases map to TRBD1. Per germline, CDR1 SEHNR and CDR2 FQNEAQ (reference sequence). Losses at the gene ends were 4 bases for V and 7 bases for J; bases not matched to a gene: 17. This CDR3 region has 18 residues. The CDR3 nucleotides are TGTGCCAGCAGCTACGGACAGGGACGCCAACTATGGGGTGAAAAACTGTTTTTT. The encoded protein is CASSYGQGRQLWGEKLFF.

The chain joins TRBV5-4 to TRBJ2-2, with D tentatively TRBD2 (5 bases). This CDR3 region has 16 residues. Germline V gene data show CDR1 as SGHNT and CDR2 as YYREEE (reference sequence). Trimming cost V 1 base and J 0 bases, with 10 bases left between them. CDR3 DNA: TGTGCCAGCAGCTTGTTTGGCGGGCCGAACACCGGGGAGCTGTTTTTT. This encodes CASSLFGGPNTGELFF.

The rearrangement links TRBV6-1 to TRBJ2-7; D unresolved. CDR1 and CDR2 (germline): MNHNS, SASEGT. The CDR3 length is 11 residues. The V end lost 7 bases, the J end lost 1 base, and 5 bases lay between the germline ends. The CDR3 region is CASIRSYEQYF. The CDR3 DNA reads as TGTGCCAGCATTAGGTCCTACGAGCAGTACTTC.

This rearrangement joins TRBV30 to TRBJ2-1, with TRBD2 identical over 14 bases. The V gene's germline CDR1 is GTSNPN and CDR2 SVGIG (reference sequence). This CDR3 has 18 residues. The J segment lost 3 bases and the V segment lost 1 base, leaving 8 bases of the junction unmatched. The CDR3 sequence is CAWSGGGTSGSGYNEQFF. In DNA form, the CDR3 reads TGTGCCTGGAGTGGGGGAGGGACTAGCGGGAGCGGCTACAATGAGCAGTTCTTC.

This chain connects TRBV29-1 to TRBJ2-1; TRBD2 agrees at 11 bases. CDR1 and CDR2 (germline): SQVTM, ANQGSEA. CDR3 length: 15 amino acids. V trimming: 5 bases; J trimming: 6 bases; junction bases outside the gene matches: 9. The CDR3 DNA follows: TGCAGCGTTAACGGCGGGACTAGCGGAGTCAATGAGCAGTTCTTC. The encoded protein is CSVNGGTSGVNEQFF.

Written as DNA, the CDR3 is TGCAGCGTCGCTCCCCAGGGGACTGAAGCTTTCTTT. Its protein product is CSVAPQGTEAFF. The chain employs TRBV29-1 and TRBJ1-1, with D maybe TRBD1 (6 bases). The V end was cut by 6 bases, the J end by 5 bases, with 13 bases between. Per the germline V gene, CDR1 is SQVTM and CDR2 is ANQGSEA. The length of the CDR3 is 12 residues.

The chain is built from TRBV4-1 and TRBJ2-2; no firm D call. Germline V gene data show CDR1 as MGHRA and CDR2 as YSYEKL. CDR3 length equals 14 residues. The germline V and J ends were trimmed by 0 bases and 7 bases, with 9 bases remaining between them. The DNA for the CDR3 is TGCGCCAGCAGCCAAGAAACGGAGTACGGGGAGCTGTTTTTT. This gives the protein CASSQETEYGELFF.

This clone was picked up a small number of times. The V call is TRBV2, the J call TRBJ2-3, with D unresolved. V was cut by 1 base and J by 8 bases, with 13 bases left in between. CDR3 length: 14 residues. Per germline, CDR1 SNHLY and CDR2 FYNNEI. Written as DNA, the CDR3 is TGTGCCAGCAGTGAAGGGAGAGGCGGCCCTACGCAGTATTTT. Amino acid sequence: CASSEGRGGPTQYF.

This clone was counted a single time. The chain has TRBV6-5 and TRBJ2-4, with D perhaps matching TRBD1 or TRBD2 (9 bases each). Germline-derived CDR1 and CDR2 are MNHEY and SVGAGI. V shed 6 bases and J shed 8 bases, with 20 bases lying between them. This CDR3 has 15 residues. The CDR3 nucleotides are TGTGCCAGCAGCGCGGGGGGGACAGGGCTCGACATTCAGTACTTC. This sequence encodes CASSAGGTGLDIQYF.

The chain recombines TRBV28 with TRBJ2-3, with D possibly TRBD1 on 6 matching bases. Germline-derived CDR1 and CDR2 are MDHEN and SYDVKM. Trimming left V 6 bases short and J 2 bases short, with 12 bases between. This CDR3 region has 14 residues. CDR3 protein: CASRVGGATDTQYF. DNA of the CDR3: TGTGCCAGCAGAGTAGGGGGAGCCACAGATACGCAGTATTTT.

The chain couples TRBV7-2 to TRBJ2-3; D unresolved. CDR3 length equals 13 residues. The germline CDR1 and CDR2 sequences are SGHTA and FQGNSA. V was clipped by 4 bases and J by 3 bases, with 8 bases between them. Written as DNA, the CDR3 is TGTGCCAGCAGCTCCCAAAAGACAGATACGCAGTATTTT. Its translation is CASSSQKTDTQYF.

This chain joins TRBV6-1 and TRBJ2-7, with D unclear. Germline V gives CDR1 MNHNS, CDR2 SASEGT. The ends were cut back, 7 bases at V and 5 bases at J, with 18 bases in the middle. The CDR3 length is 14 residues. The CDR3 spells CASTRILLVDEQYF. The CDR3 DNA follows: TGTGCCAGCACCCGAATTCTCCTCGTAGACGAGCAGTACTTC.

The rearrangement links TRBV2 to TRBJ2-2, with D hard to call. V lost 2 bases, J lost 5 bases, and 9 bases lay in between. This CDR3 has 14 residues. Germline V gives CDR1 SNHLY, CDR2 FYNNEI. CDR3 DNA: TGTGCCAGCAGTGAAAGACGAAATACCGGGGAGCTGTTTTTT. Translated: CASSERRNTGELFF.

The chain joins TRBV30 to TRBJ1-2, with 7 nucleotides matching TRBD1. Unmatched junction bases numbered 3, after V lost 5 bases and J lost 0 bases. Germline CDR1 is GTSNPN and CDR2 is SVGIG (reference sequence). The CDR3 has 13 residues. The CDR3 sequence is CAWDRVPNYGYTF. As DNA, the CDR3 is TGTGCCTGGGACAGGGTACCTAACTATGGCTACACCTTC.

The chain combines TRBV10-2 with TRBJ1-5; D remains unclear. Germline V gene lookup returns CDR1 WSHSY and CDR2 SAAADI. Trimming removed 2 bases from V and 0 bases from J, with 11 bases in between. CDR3 length: 16 residues. The CDR3 nucleotides read TGCGCCAGCAGTGAGGCGGGTGGACTTAGCAATCAGCCCCAGCATTTT. Amino acids: CASSEAGGLSNQPQHF.

This sequence joins TRBV7-9 and TRBJ2-5; TRBD2 agrees at 10 bases. Losses at the gene ends were 3 bases for V and 4 bases for J; bases not matched to a gene: 17. The CDR3 runs to 19 residues. CDR1 SEHNR and CDR2 FQNEAQ come from the germline V gene (reference sequence). CDR3 nucleotide sequence: TGTGCCAGCAGCTTCTATGGGTTAGCGGGAGGTTCGGGGCGAGAGACCCAGTACTTC. It translates to CASSFYGLAGGSGRETQYF.

The J gene is TRBJ2-7, the V gene TRBV30; 12 nucleotides agree with TRBD2. CDR1 and CDR2 (germline): GTSNPN, SVGIG (reference sequence). With 7 bases clipped from V and 3 bases from J, the junction kept 7 bases outside the gene matches. CDR3 length: 14 amino acids. This chain's CDR3 is CASSGLAGLYEQYF. CDR3 bases: TGTGCCTCCTCGGGACTAGCGGGCCTCTACGAGCAGTACTTC.

V usage is TRBV29-1 and J usage is TRBJ2-5, with TRBD2 matching over 9 bases. Germline CDR1 reads SQVTM; CDR2 reads ANQGSEA. The V and J ends lost 6 bases and 4 bases, in that order; junction bases with no gene match: 9. The CDR3 covers 14 residues. For the CDR3, the DNA is TGCAGCGTGGAGACTAGCGGAGGAAGAGAGACCCAGTACTTC. Its protein is CSVETSGGRETQYF.

The gene calls are TRBV28 and TRBJ2-7; 13 positions match TRBD2. Germline-derived CDR1 and CDR2 are MDHEN and SYDVKM. Trimming took 5 bases from V and 9 from J; bases not matched to a gene: 10. The CDR3 contains 15 residues. The CDR3 reads CASSAGTSGNPGQYF. DNA for the CDR3: TGTGCCAGCAGTGCCGGGACTAGCGGGAACCCAGGGCAGTACTTC. Full variable domain (remainder filled in from reference TRBV28 and TRBJ2-7): DVKVTQSSRYLVKRTGEKVFLECVQDMDHENMFWYRQDPGLGLRLIYFSYDVKMKEKGDIPEGYSVSREKKERFSLILESASTNQTSMYLCASSAGTSGNPGQYFGPGTRLTVT.

This rearrangement joins TRBV5-6 to TRBJ2-1, with D hard to call. The ends were cut back, 2 bases at V and 15 bases at J, with 12 bases in the middle. The V gene's germline CDR1 is SGHDT and CDR2 YYEEEE. The CDR3 covers 11 residues. CDR3 sequence reads: CASSFGPLAFF. The CDR3 DNA reads TGTGCCAGCAGCTTTGGACCCTTGGCGTTCTTC.